The T cell receptor (beta chain) described here comes from a study of CD8 T cells in ankylosing spondylitis. Whole-study findings and limits: Among TCR beta sequences, a motif of fewer than 10 highly homologous variants appeared characteristic of ankylosing spondylitis blood. Some motif variants had been reported before (in reactive arthritis synovial fluid and blood). A CD8+ phenotype characterized the disease-linked clones, which were relatively rare in peripheral blood.

This clonotype was observed many times. Its antigen is currently unknown. Preparation of TCR beta libraries was done by quantitative 5'-RACE with molecular barcodes. TCRdb itself ran the 5' RACE reads through MiXCR, one entry per CDR3 protein. The data contain some 250,000 distinct CDR3 sequences, over 8.5% of them singletons. The CDR3 sequence is 16 residues long. Per germline, CDR1 MNHNS and CDR2 SASEGT. V lost 6 bases and J lost 5; bases outside the gene matches: 11. Material: blood, either unsorted or a sorted T cell fraction (not recorded which). This TCR was sampled from a male donor with ankylosing spondylitis or in good health (not recorded which). This chain links TRBV6-1 with TRBJ2-5; 11 nucleotides match TRBD2. This CDR3 reads CASRPSLAGGGETQYF. The CDR3 DNA is TGTGCCAGCAGACCTTCGCTAGCGGGGGGAGGGGAGACCCAGTACTTC.